This TCR beta chain was observed in a study of human T cells and chemical hapten exposure. Turning to the study itself: Diphenylcyclopropenone was applied weekly to patients' scalps across the approximately 25-week study. After 6 days, upper back 0.01% DPC patch tests were scored.

The sample's time point: patch test 3, about 24 weeks after DPC sensitization. Treatment given: therapeutic diphenylcyclopropenone sensitization with weekly scalp DPC. Each donor was an alopecia patient between 18 and 70 years of age who qualified for DPC. Extraction of total RNA was performed on unfractionated whole blood. CDR3 length equals 13 residues. The V and J ends lost 8 bases and 0 bases respectively, with 10 bases between them. TCRdb passed the RACE reads through MiXCR, listing each CDR3 protein once. The repertoire holds about 120,000 distinct CDR3 sequences, with about 11% as singletons. The V gene is TRBV12-3 or TRBV12-4, the J gene TRBJ1-1; D not certain. The receptor comes from a woman in her forties or fifties with alopecia areata. Some clones in this sample may be carry-over from other donors' samples. The sequencing here drew on whole blood, taken in connection with sensitization to the hapten diphenylcyclopropenone (DPC). The CDR3 nucleotides are TGTGCCAGCTCGTCCTTCATGAACACTGAAGCTTTCTTT. Translated: CASSSFMNTEAFF.